The clone carrying this T cell receptor beta chain was seen a few times. The CDR3 extends over 18 amino acids. V trimming: 3 bases; J trimming: 4 bases; junction bases outside the gene matches: 17. CDR1 and CDR2 from the germline V gene are DFQATT and SNEGSKA (reference sequence). Source study methods: Amplifying reference gene primers gave estimates of nucleated cell counts. Produced via immunoSEQ multiplex PCR; TCRdb's table is partial and in-frame only. V and J calls and clone size are those listed in that table; D and trimming were worked out from the DNA. The sample has some 190,000 clones, roughly 81% seen once; the top ten hold more than 9.5%. These data originate in a study of blood T cell repertoires in COVID-19. Study at large: Acute and convalescent COVID-19 specimens originated in the United States, Italy and Spain. T cells, B-cell-depleted T cells, or PBMCs supplied cDNA or gDNA.

The source material was peripheral blood. V and J are TRBV20-1 and TRBJ2-7; 11 nucleotides line up with TRBD2. The receptor's source is a woman in her thirties or forties with COVID-19, enrolled during active disease. The CDR3 sequence: CSASGRTSGRRGDYEQYF. The CDR3 DNA reads as TGCAGTGCTAGTGGTAGGACTAGCGGGCGACGGGGGGATTACGAGCAGTACTTC.